The 2 T cell receptor beta chains in this list originate from one sample, sequenced in a study of OX40 agonist ivuxolimab in advanced cancers. Generated by immunoSEQ multiplex PCR, the TCRdb table keeps only in-frame clones and is missing some. The sample yields around 31,000 clones, roughly nine tenths seen once. The sequencing here drew on CD4+ or CD8+ T cells sorted from blood, taken in a trial of the OX40 agonist ivuxolimab. The receptors stem from an adult with an advanced solid tumor such as melanoma, head and neck, liver or kidney cancer.

V is TRBV5-6 and J is TRBJ1-5; D remains unclear. The germline V gene encodes CDR1 SGHDT and CDR2 YYEEEE. The CDR3 has 14 residues. V shed 2 bases and J shed 5 bases, with 11 bases lying between them. The CDR3 bases are TGTGCCAGCAGCTTCGGACTCGGGGATCAGCCCCAGCATTTT. Amino acids: CASSFGLGDQPQHF. The variable domain in full, with the rest retrieved from reference TRBV5-6 and TRBJ1-5, is DAGVTQSPTHLIKTRGQQVTLRCSPKSGHDTVSWYQQALGQGPQFIFQYYEEEERQRGNFPDRFSGHQFPNYSSELNVNALLLGDSALYLCASSFGLGDQPQHFGDGTRLSIL.

This clone came up once. The chain recombines TRBV14 with TRBJ2-7; a possible D gene is TRBD1 (5 bases). Germline loops: CDR1 SGHDN, CDR2 FVKESK. The CDR3 loop spans 15 amino acids. V dropped 1 base and J dropped 5 bases, with 15 bases sitting between them. The CDR3 protein is CASSQAWQGFDEQYF. The CDR3 coding sequence is TGTGCCAGCAGCCAAGCGTGGCAGGGTTTCGACGAGCAGTACTTC.